This T cell receptor beta chain was recovered during a study of blood T cell repertoires in COVID-19. Germline assignment: CDR1 WSHSY and CDR2 SAAADI. With 3 bases clipped from V and 5 bases from J, the junction kept 7 bases outside the gene matches. The CDR3 consists of 16 residues. Produced via immunoSEQ multiplex PCR; TCRdb's table is partial and in-frame only. The sample lists 250,000 or so clones; around 90% were seen once. This TCR came from a woman in her thirties or forties who had recovered from COVID-19. Sequencing was performed on peripheral blood. This sequence joins TRBV10-2 and TRBJ2-3, with 11 bases that match TRBD2. In DNA, the CDR3 is TGCGCCAGCAGTGATTCGTCTCTAGCGGGAGGAGATACGCAGTATTTT. Encoded protein: CASSDSSLAGGDTQYF.